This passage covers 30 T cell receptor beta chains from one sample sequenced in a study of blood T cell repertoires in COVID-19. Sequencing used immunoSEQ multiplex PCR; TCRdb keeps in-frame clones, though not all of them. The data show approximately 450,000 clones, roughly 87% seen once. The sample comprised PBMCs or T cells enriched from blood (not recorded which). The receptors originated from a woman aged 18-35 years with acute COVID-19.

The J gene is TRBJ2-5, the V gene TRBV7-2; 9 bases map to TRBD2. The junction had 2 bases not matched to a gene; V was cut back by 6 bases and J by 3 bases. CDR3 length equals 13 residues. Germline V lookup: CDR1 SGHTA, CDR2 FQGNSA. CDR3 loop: CASSASGEETQYF. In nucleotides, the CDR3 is TGTGCCAGCAGTGCTAGCGGGGAAGAGACCCAGTACTTC.

CDR3 residues: CASSLDKGGVSNQPQHF. CDR3 bases: TGTGCCAGCAGCTTAGATAAGGGAGGGGTTAGCAATCAGCCCCAGCATTTT. This rearrangement joins TRBV7-2 to TRBJ1-5, with a weak D call TRBD1 (5 bases). V lost 1 base to trimming and J lost 0 bases, with 13 bases between them. This CDR3 region has 17 residues. Germline CDR1 SGHTA, CDR2 FQGNSA.

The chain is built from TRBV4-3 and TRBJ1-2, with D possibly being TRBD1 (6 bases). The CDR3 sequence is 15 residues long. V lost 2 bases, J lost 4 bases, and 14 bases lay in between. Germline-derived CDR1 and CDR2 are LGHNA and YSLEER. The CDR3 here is CASSQQNRVGYGYTF. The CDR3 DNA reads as TGCGCCAGCAGCCAACAAAACAGGGTTGGCTATGGCTACACCTTC.

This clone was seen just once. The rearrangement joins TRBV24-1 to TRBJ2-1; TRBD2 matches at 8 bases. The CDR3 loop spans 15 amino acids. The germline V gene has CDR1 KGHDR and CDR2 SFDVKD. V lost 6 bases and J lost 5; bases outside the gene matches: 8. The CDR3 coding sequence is TGTGCCACCAGTAACCCGCGGGGGGCCAACAATGAGCAGTTCTTC. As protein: CATSNPRGANNEQFF.

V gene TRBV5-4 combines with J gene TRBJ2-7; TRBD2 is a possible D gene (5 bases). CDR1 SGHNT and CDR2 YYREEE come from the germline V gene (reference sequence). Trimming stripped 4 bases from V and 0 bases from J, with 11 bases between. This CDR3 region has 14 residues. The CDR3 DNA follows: TGTGCCAGCAGCCCTGGACGGGACTCCTACGAGCAGTACTTC. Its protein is CASSPGRDSYEQYF. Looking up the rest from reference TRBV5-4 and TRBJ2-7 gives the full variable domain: ETGVTQSPTHLIKTRGQQVTLRCSSQSGHNTVSWYQQALGQGPQFIFQYYREEENGRGNFPPRFSGLQFPNYSSELNVNALELDDSALYLCASSPGRDSYEQYFGPGTRLTVT.

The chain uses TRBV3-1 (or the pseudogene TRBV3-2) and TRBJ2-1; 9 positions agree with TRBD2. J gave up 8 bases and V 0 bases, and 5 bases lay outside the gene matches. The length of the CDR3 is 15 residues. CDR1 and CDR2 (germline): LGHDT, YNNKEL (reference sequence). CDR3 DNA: TGTGCCAGCAGCCAAGACGGGACTAGCTCCGATGAGCAGTTCTTC. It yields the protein CASSQDGTSSDEQFF.

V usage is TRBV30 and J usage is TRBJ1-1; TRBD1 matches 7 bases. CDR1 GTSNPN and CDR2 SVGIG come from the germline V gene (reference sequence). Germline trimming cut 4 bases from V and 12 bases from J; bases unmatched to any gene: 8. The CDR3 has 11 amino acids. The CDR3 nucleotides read TGTGCCTGGACCTTGATGGGACAGACTTTCTTT. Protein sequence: CAWTLMGQTFF.

CDR3 DNA sequence: TGCAGCGTTGGGTTGGTCCAGGGTGGATCCTACGAGCAGTACTTC. It is translated as CSVGLVQGGSYEQYF. The genes are TRBV29-1 and TRBJ2-7; D may be TRBD1 (5 bases). V was trimmed by 4 bases and J by 1 base, leaving 17 bases between them. Germline loops: CDR1 SQVTM, CDR2 ANQGSEA. There are 15 residues in the CDR3.

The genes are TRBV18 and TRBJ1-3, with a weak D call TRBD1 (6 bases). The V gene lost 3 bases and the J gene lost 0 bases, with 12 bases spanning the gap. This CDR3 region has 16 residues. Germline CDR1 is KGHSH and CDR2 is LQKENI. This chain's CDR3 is CASSPSGESSGNTIYF. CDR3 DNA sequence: TGTGCCAGCTCACCGTCAGGGGAGAGCTCTGGAAACACCATATATTTT.

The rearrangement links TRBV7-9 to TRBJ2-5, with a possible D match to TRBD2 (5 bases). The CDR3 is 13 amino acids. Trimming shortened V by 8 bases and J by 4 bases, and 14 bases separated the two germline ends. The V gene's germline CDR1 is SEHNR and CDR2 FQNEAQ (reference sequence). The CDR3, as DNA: TGTGCCAGCCGAGTGGGCGCGGGAGAGACCCAGTACTTC. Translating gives CASRVGAGETQYF.

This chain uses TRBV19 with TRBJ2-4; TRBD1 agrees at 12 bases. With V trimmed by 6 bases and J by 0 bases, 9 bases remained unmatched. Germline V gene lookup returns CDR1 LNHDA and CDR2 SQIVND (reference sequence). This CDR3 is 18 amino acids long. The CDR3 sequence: CASSSGQGARVAKNIQYF. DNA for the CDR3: TGTGCCAGTAGCTCGGGACAGGGGGCGAGGGTAGCCAAAAACATTCAGTACTTC.

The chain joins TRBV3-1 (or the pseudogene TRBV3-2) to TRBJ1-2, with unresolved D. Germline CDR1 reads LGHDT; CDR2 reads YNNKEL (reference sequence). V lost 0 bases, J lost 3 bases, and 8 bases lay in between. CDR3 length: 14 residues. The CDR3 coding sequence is TGTGCCAGCAGCCAAGAAAGAGGGTACTATGGCTACACCTTC. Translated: CASSQERGYYGYTF.

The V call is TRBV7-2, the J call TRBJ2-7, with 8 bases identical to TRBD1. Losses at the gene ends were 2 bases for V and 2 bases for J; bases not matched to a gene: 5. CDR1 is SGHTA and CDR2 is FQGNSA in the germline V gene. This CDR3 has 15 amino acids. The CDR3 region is CASSLMDRATYEQYF. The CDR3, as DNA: TGTGCCAGCAGCTTAATGGACAGGGCCACCTACGAGCAGTACTTC.

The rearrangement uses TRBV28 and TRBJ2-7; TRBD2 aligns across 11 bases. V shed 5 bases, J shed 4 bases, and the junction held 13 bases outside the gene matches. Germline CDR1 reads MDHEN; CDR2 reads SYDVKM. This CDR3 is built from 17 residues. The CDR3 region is CASSNRRLAGNYYEQYF. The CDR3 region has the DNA TGTGCCAGCAGTAACAGACGACTAGCGGGAAACTATTACGAGCAGTACTTC.

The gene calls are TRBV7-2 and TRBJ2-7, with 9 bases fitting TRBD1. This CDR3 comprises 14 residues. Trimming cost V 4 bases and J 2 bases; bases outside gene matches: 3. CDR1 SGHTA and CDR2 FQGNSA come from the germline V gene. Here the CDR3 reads CASSSDRGTYEQYF. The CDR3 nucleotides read TGTGCCAGCAGCTCTGACAGGGGGACCTACGAGCAGTACTTC. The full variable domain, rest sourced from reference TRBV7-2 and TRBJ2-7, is GAGVSQSPSNKVTEKGKDVELRCDPISGHTALYWYRQSLGQGLEFLIYFQGNSAPDKSGLPSDRFSAERTGGSVSTLTIQRTQQEDSAVYLCASSSDRGTYEQYFGPGTRLTVT.

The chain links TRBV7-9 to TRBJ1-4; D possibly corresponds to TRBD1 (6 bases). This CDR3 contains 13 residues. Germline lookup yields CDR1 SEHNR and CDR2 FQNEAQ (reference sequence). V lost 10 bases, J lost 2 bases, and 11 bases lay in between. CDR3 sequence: CATDQGTNEKLFF. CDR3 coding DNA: TGTGCCACCGACCAGGGGACTAATGAAAAACTGTTTTTT. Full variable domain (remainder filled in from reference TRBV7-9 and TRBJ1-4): DTGVSQNPRHKITKRGQNVTFRCDPISEHNRLYWYRQTLGQGPEFLTYFQNEAQLEKSRLLSDRFSAERPKGSFSTLEIQRTEQGDSAMYLCATDQGTNEKLFFGSGTQLSVL.

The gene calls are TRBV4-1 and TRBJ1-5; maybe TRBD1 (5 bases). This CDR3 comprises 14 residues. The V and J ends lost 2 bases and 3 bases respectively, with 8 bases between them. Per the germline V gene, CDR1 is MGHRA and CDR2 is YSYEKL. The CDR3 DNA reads TGCGCCAGCAGCCAACAGGGTCACAATCAGCCCCAGCATTTT. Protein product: CASSQQGHNQPQHF.

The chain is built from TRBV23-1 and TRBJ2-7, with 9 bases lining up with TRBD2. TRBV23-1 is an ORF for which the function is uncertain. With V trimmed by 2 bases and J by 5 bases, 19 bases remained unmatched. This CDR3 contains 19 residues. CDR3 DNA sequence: TGCGCCAGCAGTCAAAATATAGCGGGGGATTTCCCTTCAGGCCACGAGCAGTACTTC. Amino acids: CASSQNIAGDFPSGHEQYF.

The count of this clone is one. CDR3 DNA: TGTGCCTGGGGCCGGGACACTGGAAACACCATATATTTT. Encoded protein: CAWGRDTGNTIYF. The chain uses TRBV30 and TRBJ1-3, with D perhaps TRBD1 (6 bases). CDR3 length equals 13 residues. Germline V gene sequence: CDR1 GTSNPN, CDR2 SVGIG (reference sequence). V was pared by 5 bases and J by 2 bases, with 10 bases between.

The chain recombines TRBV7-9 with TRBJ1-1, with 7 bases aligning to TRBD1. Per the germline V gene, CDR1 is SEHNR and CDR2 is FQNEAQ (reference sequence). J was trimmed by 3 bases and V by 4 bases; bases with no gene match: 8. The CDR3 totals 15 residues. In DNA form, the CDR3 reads TGTGCCAGCAGCTCCTACTCCGGGACAGACACTGAAGCTTTCTTT. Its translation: CASSSYSGTDTEAFF.

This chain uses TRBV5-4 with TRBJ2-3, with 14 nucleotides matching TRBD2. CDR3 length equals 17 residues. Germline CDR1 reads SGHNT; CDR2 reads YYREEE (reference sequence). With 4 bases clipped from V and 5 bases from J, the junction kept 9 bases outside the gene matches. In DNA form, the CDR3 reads TGTGCCAGCAGCCCTGGACTAGCGGGAGGAAGTGGAGATACGCAGTATTTT. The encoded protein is CASSPGLAGGSGDTQYF.

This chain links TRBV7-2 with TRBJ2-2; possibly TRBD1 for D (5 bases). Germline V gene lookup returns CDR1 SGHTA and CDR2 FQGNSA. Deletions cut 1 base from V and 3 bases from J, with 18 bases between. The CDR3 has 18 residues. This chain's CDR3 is CASSLETAQRFHTGELFF. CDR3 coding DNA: TGTGCCAGCAGCTTAGAGACAGCCCAAAGGTTTCACACCGGGGAGCTGTTTTTT.

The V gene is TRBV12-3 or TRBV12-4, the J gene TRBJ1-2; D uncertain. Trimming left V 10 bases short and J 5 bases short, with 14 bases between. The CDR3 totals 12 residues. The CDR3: CAIAEAGYGYTF. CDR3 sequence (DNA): TGTGCCATCGCAGAGGCGGGGTATGGCTACACCTTC.

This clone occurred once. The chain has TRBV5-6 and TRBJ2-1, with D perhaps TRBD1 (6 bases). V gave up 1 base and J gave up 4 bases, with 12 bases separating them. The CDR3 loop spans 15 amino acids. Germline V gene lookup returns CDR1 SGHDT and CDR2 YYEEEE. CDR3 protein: CASSLWGTTYNEQFF. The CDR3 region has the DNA TGTGCCAGCAGCTTGTGGGGGACAACATACAATGAGCAGTTCTTC.

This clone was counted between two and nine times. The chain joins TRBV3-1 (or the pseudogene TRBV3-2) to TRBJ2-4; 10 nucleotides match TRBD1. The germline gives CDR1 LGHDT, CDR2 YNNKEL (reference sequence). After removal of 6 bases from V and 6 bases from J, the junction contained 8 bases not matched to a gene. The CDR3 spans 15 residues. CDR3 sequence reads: CASSKGQGIVNIQYF. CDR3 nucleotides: TGTGCCAGCAGTAAGGGACAGGGGATAGTAAACATTCAGTACTTC.

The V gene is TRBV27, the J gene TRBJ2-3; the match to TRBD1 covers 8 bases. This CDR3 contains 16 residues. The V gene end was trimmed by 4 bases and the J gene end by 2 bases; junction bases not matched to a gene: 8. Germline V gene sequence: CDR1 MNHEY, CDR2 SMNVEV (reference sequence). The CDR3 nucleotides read TGTGCCAGCAGTTCACCGACAGGGGCCATCACAGATACGCAGTATTTT. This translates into CASSSPTGAITDTQYF.

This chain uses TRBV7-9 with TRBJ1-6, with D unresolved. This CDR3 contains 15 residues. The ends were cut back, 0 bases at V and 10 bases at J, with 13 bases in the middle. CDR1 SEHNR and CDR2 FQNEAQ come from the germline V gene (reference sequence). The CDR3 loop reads CASSLAGLTESPLHF. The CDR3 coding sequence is TGTGCCAGCAGCTTAGCAGGTTTAACAGAATCACCCCTCCACTTT. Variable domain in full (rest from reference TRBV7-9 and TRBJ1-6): DTGVSQNPRHKITKRGQNVTFRCDPISEHNRLYWYRQTLGQGPEFLTYFQNEAQLEKSRLLSDRFSAERPKGSFSTLEIQRTEQGDSAMYLCASSLAGLTESPLHFGNGTRLTVT.

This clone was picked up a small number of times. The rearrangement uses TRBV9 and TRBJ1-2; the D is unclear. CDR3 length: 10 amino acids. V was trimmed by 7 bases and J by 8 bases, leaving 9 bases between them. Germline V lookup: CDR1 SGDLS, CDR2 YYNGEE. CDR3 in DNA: TGTGCCAGCTACCGCGGGGGCTACACCTTC. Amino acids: CASYRGGYTF. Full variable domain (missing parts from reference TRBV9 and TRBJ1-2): DSGVTQTPKHLITATGQRVTLRCSPRSGDLSVYWYQQSLDQGLQFLIQYYNGEERAKGNILERFSAQQFPDLHSELNLSSLELGDSALYFCASYRGGYTFGSGTRLTVV.

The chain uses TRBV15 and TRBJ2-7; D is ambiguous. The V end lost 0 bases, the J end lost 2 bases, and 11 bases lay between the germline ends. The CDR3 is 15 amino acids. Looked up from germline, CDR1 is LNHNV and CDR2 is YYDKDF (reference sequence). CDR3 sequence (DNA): TGTGCCACCAGCAGAGATGTAAACAGCCCCTACGAGCAGTACTTC. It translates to CATSRDVNSPYEQYF.

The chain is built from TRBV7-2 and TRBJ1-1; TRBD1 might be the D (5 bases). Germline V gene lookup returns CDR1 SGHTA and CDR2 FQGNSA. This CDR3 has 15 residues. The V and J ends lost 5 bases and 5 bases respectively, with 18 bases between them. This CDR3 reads CASSPRGREGTEAFF. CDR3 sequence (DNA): TGTGCCAGCAGCCCCAGAGGCAGGGAGGGGACTGAAGCTTTCTTT. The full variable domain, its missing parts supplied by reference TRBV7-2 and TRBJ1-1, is GAGVSQSPSNKVTEKGKDVELRCDPISGHTALYWYRQSLGQGLEFLIYFQGNSAPDKSGLPSDRFSAERTGGSVSTLTIQRTQQEDSAVYLCASSPRGREGTEAFFGQGTRLTVV.